Listed below are T cell receptor beta chains from one sample, sequenced in a study of T-cell memory formation after mild COVID-19. MiXCR, run by TCRdb on the 5' RACE reads, gives a single entry per CDR3 protein. This sample has a few hundred thousand distinct CDR3 sequences, with more than 20% found just once. Source material: PBMCs or a T cell subset sorted from them (not recorded which). The receptors derive from an adult woman who had mild COVID-19 (a few samples of this study predate the infection). Cell type and time point are not known. Both conserved end residues are part of each CDR3. D genes are given only for firm matches. Clone sizes are given selectively: once, few, many, or a class where the clone is expanded.

D gene | J gene | clone size | V gene | CDR3 protein | CDR3 DNA
. | TRBJ2-1 | . | TRBV5-1 | CASSSFSLVEQFF | TGCGCCAGCAGCTCCTTTTCCCTCGTTGAGCAGTTCTTC
TRBD1 | TRBJ1-1 | few | TRBV9 | CASSVTGAKMNTEAFF | TGTGCCAGCAGCGTCACAGGGGCCAAGATGAACACTGAAGCTTTCTTT
. | TRBJ1-1 | . | TRBV27 | CASGTRPGDEAFF | TGTGCCAGCGGTACGCGCCCGGGGGATGAAGCTTTCTTT
TRBD1 | TRBJ1-2 | few | TRBV20-1 | CSAYRGEYGYTF | TGCAGTGCTTACAGGGGGGAGTATGGCTACACCTTC
TRBD1 | TRBJ2-7 | few | TRBV4-1 | CASSFSRDRAYEQYF | TGCGCCAGCAGCTTTAGCCGGGACAGGGCCTACGAGCAGTACTTC
. | TRBJ1-6 | many | TRBV7-2 | CASSLTNSPLHF | TGTGCCAGCAGCTTAACGAATTCACCCCTCCACTTT
. | TRBJ2-4 | few | TRBV5-5 | CASSSRAGGESKNIQYF | TGTGCCAGCAGCTCCAGGGCTGGGGGCGAGTCAAAAAACATTCAGTACTTC
. | TRBJ2-4 | few | TRBV20-1 | CSAHDTEITGTIQYF | TGCAGTGCTCATGACACGGAGATTACGGGAACCATTCAGTACTTC
TRBD2 | TRBJ2-1 | few | TRBV4-3 | CASSSTSGRALDEQFF | TGCGCCAGCAGCTCGACTAGCGGGAGGGCCCTGGATGAGCAGTTCTTC
TRBD1 | TRBJ2-7 | few | TRBV15 | CATSRAGTGEEQYF | TGTGCCACCAGCAGGGCCGGGACAGGGGAAGAGCAGTACTTC
. | TRBJ2-1 | few | TRBV7-9 | CASSPRFSERNFNEQFF | TGTGCCAGCAGCCCGAGGTTTTCGGAGCGAAACTTCAATGAGCAGTTCTTC
. | TRBJ1-4 | few | TRBV2 | CASGRLRSREKLFF | TGTGCCAGCGGGAGACTCCGTTCGCGAGAAAAACTGTTTTTT
TRBD1 | TRBJ1-2 | few | TRBV7-2 | CASSQPKTGVGYTF | TGTGCCAGCAGCCAACCCAAGACAGGGGTCGGCTACACCTTC
. | TRBJ2-7 | few | TRBV20-1 | CSASLGPVGEQYF | TGCAGTGCTAGCTTGGGACCCGTGGGTGAGCAGTACTTC
TRBD1 | TRBJ2-1 | . | TRBV7-2 | CASSPSPGQGGYEQFF | TGTGCCAGCAGCCCGTCCCCGGGACAGGGGGGCTATGAGCAGTTCTTC
. | TRBJ1-1 | few | TRBV6-5 | CASTFGREAFF | TGTGCCAGCACCTTCGGGCGGGAAGCTTTCTTT
. | TRBJ1-1 | . | TRBV27 | CSSSFMVGAGIGRTEAFF | TGTTCCAGCAGTTTCATGGTGGGAGCAGGGATCGGAAGGACTGAAGCTTTCTTT
TRBD1 | TRBJ2-7 | . | TRBV30 | CAWSASAGGKQYF | TGTGCCTGGAGTGCCAGCGCAGGGGGCAAGCAGTACTTC
TRBD2 | TRBJ2-1 | . | TRBV4-3 | CASSQAPGLGDNEQFF | TGCGCCAGCAGCCAAGCTCCGGGACTAGGTGATAATGAGCAGTTCTTC
TRBD1 | TRBJ2-4 | . | TRBV29-1 | CSATGTGPNIQYF | TGCAGCGCAACCGGGACAGGCCCAAACATTCAGTACTTC
. | TRBJ2-3 | many | TRBV7-2 | CASSRIRAGGTQYF | TGTGCCAGCAGTAGGATCCGGGCCGGAGGTACGCAGTATTTT